The present T cell receptor (beta chain) was sequenced within a study of regulatory T cells in long-lasting Graves disease. Study-level findings and limits: Whereas new patients shared 966 public clonotypes, persistent patients shared more, at about 3,000. Persistent cases of Graves' showed reduced TCR diversity relative to newly diagnosed patients. Under persistent disease, TRBV28, TRBJ1-2 and TRBJ2-5 were used preferentially.

In its sample, this clonotype was seen many times. Its matching antigen is unknown. Time point defined: newly diagnosed GD, antithyroid drugs for less than 3 months. Extracted RNA from PBMCs served as the source of the TCR library. With iRepertoire HTBI primers and Arm-PCR of CDR3 regions, TCR beta libraries were built. TCRdb analysed the multiplex PCR reads with MiXCR anew, one entry per CDR3 protein. The sample carries more than 400,000 distinct CDR3 sequences, roughly 17% recorded once. Germline-derived CDR1 and CDR2 are SGHRS and YFSETQ. The CDR3 runs to 12 residues. V lost 7 bases and J lost 4; bases outside the gene matches: 3. The same data also contributed to another study, on T cells in Graves' hyperthyroidism and ophthalmopathy. That work adds: The primer set for the first-round RT-PCR of the TCR CDR3 was HTBI.

The sequence was obtained from a man aged 35 to 55 with Graves disease. The chain recombines TRBV5-1 with TRBJ1-1; 8 positions agree with TRBD1. Specimen: peripheral blood mononuclear cells (PBMCs), collected at new diagnosis, from a patient treated with antithyroid drugs. The chain's CDR3 is CASRDRTTEAFF. CDR3 nucleotide sequence: TGCGCCAGCCGGGACAGGACCACTGAAGCTTTCTTT.